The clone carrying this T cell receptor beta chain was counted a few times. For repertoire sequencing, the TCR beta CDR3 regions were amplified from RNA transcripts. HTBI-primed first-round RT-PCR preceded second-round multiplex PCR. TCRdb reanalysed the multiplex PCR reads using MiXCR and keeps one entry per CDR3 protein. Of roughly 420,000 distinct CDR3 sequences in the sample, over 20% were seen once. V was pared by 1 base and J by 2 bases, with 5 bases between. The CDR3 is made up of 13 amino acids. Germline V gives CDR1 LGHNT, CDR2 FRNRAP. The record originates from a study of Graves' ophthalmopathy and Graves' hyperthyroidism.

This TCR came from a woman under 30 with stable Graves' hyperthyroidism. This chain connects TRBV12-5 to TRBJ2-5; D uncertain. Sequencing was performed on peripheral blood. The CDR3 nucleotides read TGTGCTAGTGGTTTGGGGCTTCAAGAGACCCAGTACTTC. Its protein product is CASGLGLQETQYF.